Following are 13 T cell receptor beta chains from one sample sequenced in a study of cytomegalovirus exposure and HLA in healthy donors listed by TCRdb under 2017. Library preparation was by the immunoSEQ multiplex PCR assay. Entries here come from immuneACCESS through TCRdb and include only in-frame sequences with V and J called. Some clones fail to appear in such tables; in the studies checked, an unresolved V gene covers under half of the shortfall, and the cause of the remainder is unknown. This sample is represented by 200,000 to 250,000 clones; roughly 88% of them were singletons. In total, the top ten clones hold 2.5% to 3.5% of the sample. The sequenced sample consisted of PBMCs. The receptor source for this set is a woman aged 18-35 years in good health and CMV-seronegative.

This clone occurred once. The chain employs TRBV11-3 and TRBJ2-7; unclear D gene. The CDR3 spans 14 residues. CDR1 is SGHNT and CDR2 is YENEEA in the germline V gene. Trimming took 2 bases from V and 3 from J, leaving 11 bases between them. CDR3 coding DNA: TGTGCCAGCAGCTTAAGTTTGCGAAACTACGAGCAGTACTTC. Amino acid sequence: CASSLSLRNYEQYF.

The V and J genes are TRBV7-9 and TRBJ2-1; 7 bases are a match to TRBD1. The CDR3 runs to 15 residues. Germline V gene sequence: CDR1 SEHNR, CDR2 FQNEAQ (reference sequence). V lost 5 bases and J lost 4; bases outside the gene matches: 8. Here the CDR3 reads CASSGGQETYNEQFF. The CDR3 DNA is TGTGCCAGCAGCGGAGGACAGGAAACTTACAATGAGCAGTTCTTC.

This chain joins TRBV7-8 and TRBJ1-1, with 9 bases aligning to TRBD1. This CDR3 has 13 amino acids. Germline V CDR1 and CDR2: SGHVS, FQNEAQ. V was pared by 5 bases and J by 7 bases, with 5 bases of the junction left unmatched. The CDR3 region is CASSMDRGLEAFF. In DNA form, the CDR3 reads TGTGCCAGCAGCATGGACAGGGGCCTTGAAGCTTTCTTT. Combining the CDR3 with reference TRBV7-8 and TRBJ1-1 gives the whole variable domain GAGVSQSPRYKVAKRGQDVALRCDPISGHVSLFWYQQALGQGPEFLTYFQNEAQLDKSGLPSDRFFAERPEGSVSTLKIQRTQQEDSAVYLCASSMDRGLEAFFGQGTRLTVV.

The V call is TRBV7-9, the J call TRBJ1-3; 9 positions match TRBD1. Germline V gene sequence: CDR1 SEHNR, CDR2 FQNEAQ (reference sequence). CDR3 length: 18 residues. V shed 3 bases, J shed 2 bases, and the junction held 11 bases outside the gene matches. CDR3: CASSFGTGKERPGNTIYF. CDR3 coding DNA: TGTGCCAGCAGCTTTGGGACAGGGAAAGAGAGACCTGGAAACACCATATATTTT.

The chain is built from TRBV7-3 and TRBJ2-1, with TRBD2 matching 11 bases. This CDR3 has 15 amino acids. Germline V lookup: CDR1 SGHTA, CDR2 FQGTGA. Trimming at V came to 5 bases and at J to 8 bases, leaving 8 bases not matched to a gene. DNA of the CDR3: TGTGCCAGCAGCCTTAGCGGGAGGGCCGAGGATGAGCAGTTCTTC. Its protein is CASSLSGRAEDEQFF.

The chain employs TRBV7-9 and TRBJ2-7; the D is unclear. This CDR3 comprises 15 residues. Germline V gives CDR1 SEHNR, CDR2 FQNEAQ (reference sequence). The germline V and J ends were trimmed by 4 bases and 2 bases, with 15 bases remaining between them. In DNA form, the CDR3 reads TGTGCCAGCAGCTCCCTCGATGACTCTCCCTACGAGCAGTACTTC. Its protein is CASSSLDDSPYEQYF.

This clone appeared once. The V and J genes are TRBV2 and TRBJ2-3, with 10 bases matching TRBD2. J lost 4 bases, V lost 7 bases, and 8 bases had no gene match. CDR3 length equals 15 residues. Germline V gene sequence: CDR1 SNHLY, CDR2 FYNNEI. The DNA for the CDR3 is TGTGCCAGCAAGTACCTAGCGGGAGCGGCAGATACGCAGTATTTT. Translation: CASKYLAGAADTQYF.

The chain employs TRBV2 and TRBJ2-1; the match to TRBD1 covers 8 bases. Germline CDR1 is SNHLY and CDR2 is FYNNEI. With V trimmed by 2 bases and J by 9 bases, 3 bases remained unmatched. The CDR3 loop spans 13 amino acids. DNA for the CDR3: TGTGCCAGCAGTGAACAGGGGGCAGGTGAGCAGTTCTTC. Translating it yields CASSEQGAGEQFF.

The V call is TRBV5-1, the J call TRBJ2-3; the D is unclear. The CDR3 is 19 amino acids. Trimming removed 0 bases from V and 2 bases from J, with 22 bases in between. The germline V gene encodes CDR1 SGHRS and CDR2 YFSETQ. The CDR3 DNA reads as TGCGCCAGCAGCTTGGGTAATCAGGCGCAGCCAAGGTCCACAGATACGCAGTATTTT. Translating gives CASSLGNQAQPRSTDTQYF.

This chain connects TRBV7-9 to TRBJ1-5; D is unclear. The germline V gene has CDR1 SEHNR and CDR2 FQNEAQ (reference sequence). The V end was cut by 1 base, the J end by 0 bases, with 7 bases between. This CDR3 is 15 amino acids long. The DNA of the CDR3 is TGTGCCAGCAGCTTAGGGGGAGATAGCAATCAGCCCCAGCATTTT. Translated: CASSLGGDSNQPQHF.

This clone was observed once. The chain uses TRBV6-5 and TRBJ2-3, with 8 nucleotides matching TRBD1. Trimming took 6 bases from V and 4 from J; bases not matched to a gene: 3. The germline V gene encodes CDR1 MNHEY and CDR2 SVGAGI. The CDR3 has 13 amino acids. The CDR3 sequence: CASSSGGPDTQYF. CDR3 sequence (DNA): TGTGCCAGCAGCTCAGGGGGCCCAGATACGCAGTATTTT.

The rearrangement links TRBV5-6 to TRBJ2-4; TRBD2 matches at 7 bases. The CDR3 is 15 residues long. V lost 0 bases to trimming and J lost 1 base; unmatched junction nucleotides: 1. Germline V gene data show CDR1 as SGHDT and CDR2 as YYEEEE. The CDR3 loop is CASSLAGGAKNIQYF. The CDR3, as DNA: TGTGCCAGCAGCTTGGCCGGGGGGGCCAAAAACATTCAGTACTTC.

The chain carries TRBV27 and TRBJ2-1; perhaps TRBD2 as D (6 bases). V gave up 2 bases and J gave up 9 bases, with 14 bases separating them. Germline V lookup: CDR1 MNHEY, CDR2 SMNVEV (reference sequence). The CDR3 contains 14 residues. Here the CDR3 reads CASSLVLARGEQFF. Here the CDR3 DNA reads TGTGCCAGCAGTTTAGTACTAGCTCGCGGTGAGCAGTTCTTC.